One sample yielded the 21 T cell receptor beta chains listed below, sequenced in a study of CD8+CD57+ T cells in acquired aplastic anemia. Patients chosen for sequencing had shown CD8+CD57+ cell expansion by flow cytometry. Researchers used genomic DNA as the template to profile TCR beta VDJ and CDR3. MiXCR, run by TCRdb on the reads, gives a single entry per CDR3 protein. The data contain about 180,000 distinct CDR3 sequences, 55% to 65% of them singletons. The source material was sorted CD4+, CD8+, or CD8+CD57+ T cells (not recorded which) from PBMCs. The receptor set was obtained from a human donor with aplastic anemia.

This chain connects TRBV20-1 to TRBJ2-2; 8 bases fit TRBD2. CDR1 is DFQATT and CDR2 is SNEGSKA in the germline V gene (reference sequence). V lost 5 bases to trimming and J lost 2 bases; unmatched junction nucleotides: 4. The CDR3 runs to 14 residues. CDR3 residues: CSAREGGNTGELFF. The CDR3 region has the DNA TGCAGTGCTCGGGAGGGGGGAAACACCGGGGAGCTGTTTTTT.

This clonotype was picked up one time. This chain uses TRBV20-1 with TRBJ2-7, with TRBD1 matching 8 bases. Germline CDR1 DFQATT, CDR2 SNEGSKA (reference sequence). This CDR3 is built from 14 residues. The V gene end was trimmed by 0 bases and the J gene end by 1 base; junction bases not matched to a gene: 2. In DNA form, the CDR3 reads TGCAGTGCTAGAGATGGACAGGGATCCTACGAGCAGTACTTC. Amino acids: CSARDGQGSYEQYF.

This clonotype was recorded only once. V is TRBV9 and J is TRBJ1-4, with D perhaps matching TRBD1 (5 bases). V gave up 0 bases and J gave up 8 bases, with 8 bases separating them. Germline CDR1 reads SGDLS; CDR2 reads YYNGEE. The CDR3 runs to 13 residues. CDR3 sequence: CASSVGGVEKLFF. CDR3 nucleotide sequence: TGTGCCAGCAGCGTAGGGGGGGTGGAAAAACTGTTTTTT. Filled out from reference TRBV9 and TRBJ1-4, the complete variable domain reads DSGVTQTPKHLITATGQRVTLRCSPRSGDLSVYWYQQSLDQGLQFLIQYYNGEERAKGNILERFSAQQFPDLHSELNLSSLELGDSALYFCASSVGGVEKLFFGSGTQLSVL.

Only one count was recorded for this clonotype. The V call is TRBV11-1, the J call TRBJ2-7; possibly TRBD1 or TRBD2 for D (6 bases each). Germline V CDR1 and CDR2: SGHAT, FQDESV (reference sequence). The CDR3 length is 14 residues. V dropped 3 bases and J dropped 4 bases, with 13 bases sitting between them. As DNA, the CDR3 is TGTGCCAGCAGCTTCGGCGGGACACCTTACGAGCAGTACTTC. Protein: CASSFGGTPYEQYF.

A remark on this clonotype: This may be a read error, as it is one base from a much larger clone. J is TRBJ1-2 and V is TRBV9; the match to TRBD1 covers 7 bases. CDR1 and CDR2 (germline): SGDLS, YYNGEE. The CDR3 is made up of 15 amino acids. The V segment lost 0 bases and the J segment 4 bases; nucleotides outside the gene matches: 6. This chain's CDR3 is CASSVVGQRLYGYTF. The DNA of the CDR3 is TGTGCCAGCAGCGTAGTGGGACAGAGACTCTATGGCTACACCTTC.

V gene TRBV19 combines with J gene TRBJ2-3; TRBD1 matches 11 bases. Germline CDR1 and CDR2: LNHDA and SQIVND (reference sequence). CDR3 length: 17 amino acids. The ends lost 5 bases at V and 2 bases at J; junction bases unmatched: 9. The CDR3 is CASSFRTGGLDTDTQYF. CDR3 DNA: TGTGCCAGTAGTTTCCGGACAGGGGGCTTGGACACAGATACGCAGTATTTT. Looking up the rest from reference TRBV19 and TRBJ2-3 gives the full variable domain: DGGITQSPKYLFRKEGQNVTLSCEQNLNHDAMYWYRQDPGQGLRLIYYSQIVNDFQKGDIAEGYSVSREKKESFPLTVTSAQKNPTAFYLCASSFRTGGLDTDTQYFGPGTRLTVL.

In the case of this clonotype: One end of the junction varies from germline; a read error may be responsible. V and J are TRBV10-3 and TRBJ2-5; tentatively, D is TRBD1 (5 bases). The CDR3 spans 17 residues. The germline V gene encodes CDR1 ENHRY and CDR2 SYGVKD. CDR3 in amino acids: CASSEPRTGPLQETQYF. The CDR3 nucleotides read TGTGCCAGCAGTGAACCCCGTACAGGTCCCTTACAAGAGACCCAGTACTTC.

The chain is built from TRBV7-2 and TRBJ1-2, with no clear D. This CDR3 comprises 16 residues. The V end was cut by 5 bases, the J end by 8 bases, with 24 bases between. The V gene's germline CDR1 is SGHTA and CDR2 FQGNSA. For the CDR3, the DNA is TGTGCCAGCAGCCGTCCTGATCATTCAGAATTGAGGGGCTACACCTTC. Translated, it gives CASSRPDHSELRGYTF.

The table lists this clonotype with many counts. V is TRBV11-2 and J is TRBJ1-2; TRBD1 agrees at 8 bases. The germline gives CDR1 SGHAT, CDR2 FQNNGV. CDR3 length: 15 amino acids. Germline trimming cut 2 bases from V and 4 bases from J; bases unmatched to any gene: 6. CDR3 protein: CASSLQGAEIYGYTF. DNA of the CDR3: TGTGCCAGCAGCTTACAGGGGGCGGAAATCTATGGCTACACCTTC.

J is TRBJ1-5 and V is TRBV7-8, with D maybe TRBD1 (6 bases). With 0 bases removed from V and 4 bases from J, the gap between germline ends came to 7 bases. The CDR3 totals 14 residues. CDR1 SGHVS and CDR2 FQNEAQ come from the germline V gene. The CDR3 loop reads CASSLAQGNQPQHF. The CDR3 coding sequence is TGTGCCAGCAGCTTAGCGCAGGGGAATCAGCCCCAGCATTTT.

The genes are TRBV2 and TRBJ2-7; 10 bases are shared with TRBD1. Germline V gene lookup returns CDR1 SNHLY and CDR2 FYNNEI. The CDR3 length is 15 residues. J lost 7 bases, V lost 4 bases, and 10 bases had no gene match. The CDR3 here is CASSVGDRGLQEQYF. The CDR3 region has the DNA TGTGCCAGCAGTGTTGGGGACAGGGGTTTGCAGGAGCAGTACTTC.

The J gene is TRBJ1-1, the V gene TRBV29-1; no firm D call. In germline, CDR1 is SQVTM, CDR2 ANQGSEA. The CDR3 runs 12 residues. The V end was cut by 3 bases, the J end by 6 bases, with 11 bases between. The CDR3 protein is CSVEDPRAEAFF. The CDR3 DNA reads TGCAGCGTTGAGGACCCGCGGGCTGAAGCTTTCTTT. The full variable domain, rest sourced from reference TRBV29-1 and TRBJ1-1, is SAVISQKPSRDICQRGTSLTIQCQVDSQVTMMFWYRQQPGQSLTLIATANQGSEATYESGFVIDKFPISRPNLTFSTLTVSNMSPEDSSIYLCSVEDPRAEAFFGQGTRLTVV.

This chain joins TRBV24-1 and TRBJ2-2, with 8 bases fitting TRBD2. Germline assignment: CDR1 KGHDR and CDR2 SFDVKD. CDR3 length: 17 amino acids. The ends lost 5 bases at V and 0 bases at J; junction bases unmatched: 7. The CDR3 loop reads CATSAWDSGANTGELFF. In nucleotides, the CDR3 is TGTGCCACCAGTGCCTGGGATAGCGGGGCGAACACCGGGGAGCTGTTTTTT.

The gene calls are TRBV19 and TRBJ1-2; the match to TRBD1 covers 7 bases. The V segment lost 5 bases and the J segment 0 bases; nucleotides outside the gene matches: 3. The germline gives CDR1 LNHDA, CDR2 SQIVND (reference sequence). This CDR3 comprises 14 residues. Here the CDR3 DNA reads TGTGCCAGTAGTCGACAGGGAACTAACTATGGCTACACCTTC. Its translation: CASSRQGTNYGYTF.

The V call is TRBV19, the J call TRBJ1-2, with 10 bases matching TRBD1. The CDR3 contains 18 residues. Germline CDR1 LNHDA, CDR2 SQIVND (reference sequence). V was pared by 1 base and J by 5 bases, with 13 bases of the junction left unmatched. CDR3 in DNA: TGTGCCAGTAGTATAGGCGGGAGTGGGGACAGGGGATCATATGGCTACACCTTC. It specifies CASSIGGSGDRGSYGYTF.

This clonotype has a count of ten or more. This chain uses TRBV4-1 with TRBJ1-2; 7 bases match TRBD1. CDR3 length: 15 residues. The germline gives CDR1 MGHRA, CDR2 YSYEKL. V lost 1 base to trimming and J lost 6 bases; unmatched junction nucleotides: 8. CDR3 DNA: TGCGCCAGCAGCCAAGTCCGGGACAGTCTCCATGGCTACACCTTC. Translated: CASSQVRDSLHGYTF.

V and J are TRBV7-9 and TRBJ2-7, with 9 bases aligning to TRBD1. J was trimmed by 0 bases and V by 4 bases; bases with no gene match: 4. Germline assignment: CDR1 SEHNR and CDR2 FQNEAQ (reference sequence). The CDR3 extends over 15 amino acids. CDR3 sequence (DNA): TGTGCCAGCAGCTCCTGGACAGGGGACTCCTACGAGCAGTACTTC. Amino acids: CASSSWTGDSYEQYF. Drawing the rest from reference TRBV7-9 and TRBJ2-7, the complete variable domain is DTGVSQNPRHKITKRGQNVTFRCDPISEHNRLYWYRQTLGQGPEFLTYFQNEAQLEKSRLLSDRFSAERPKGSFSTLEIQRTEQGDSAMYLCASSSWTGDSYEQYFGPGTRLTVT.

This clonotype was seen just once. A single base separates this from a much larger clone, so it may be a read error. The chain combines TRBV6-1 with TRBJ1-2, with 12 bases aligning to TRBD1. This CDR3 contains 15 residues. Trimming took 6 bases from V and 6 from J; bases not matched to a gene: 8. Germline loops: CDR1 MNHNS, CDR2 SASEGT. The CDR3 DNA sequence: TGTGCCAGCAGCGACCCGGGACAGGGGGCCAATGGCTACACCTTC. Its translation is CASSDPGQGANGYTF.

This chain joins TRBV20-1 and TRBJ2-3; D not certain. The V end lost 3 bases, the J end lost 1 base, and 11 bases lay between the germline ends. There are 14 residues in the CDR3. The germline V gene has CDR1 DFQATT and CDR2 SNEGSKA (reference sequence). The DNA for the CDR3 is TGCAGTGCTAGGGGGTTGGGTGGCACAGATACGCAGTATTTT. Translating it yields CSARGLGGTDTQYF.

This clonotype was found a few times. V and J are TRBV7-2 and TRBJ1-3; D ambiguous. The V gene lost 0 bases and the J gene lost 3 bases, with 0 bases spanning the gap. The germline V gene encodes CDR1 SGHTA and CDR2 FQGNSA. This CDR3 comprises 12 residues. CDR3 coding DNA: TGTGCCAGCAGCTTAGCTGGAAACACCATATATTTT. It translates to CASSLAGNTIYF.

The CDR3 sequence: CSAYSRGIGNTIYF. CDR3 coding DNA: TGCAGTGCTTATAGCAGGGGGATTGGAAACACCATATATTTT. The rearrangement uses TRBV20-1 and TRBJ1-3; 7 bases are a match to TRBD1. Losses at the gene ends were 5 bases for V and 3 bases for J; bases not matched to a gene: 7. CDR3 size: 14 residues. Germline V gives CDR1 DFQATT, CDR2 SNEGSKA (reference sequence).